Each of the 31 T cell receptor beta chains below was sequenced from the same sample in a study of beta chain features in type 1 diabetes. No antigen is known for these receptors. Expressed TCRB transcripts were sequenced because the entire RNA isolate underwent reverse transcription. Measured with immunoSEQ multiplex PCR; TCRdb has only the in-frame clones, and not every one. This table has around 40,000 clones, over 60% appearing once. The study's findings and limits: Significant though moderate, a shortening of TCRB CDR3s appeared in all four CD4+ subsets of Type 1 diabetes patients.

Input material: Tregs from blood. The receptors shown here come from a young woman with type 1 diabetes.

V usage is TRBV5-4 and J usage is TRBJ1-4, with D perhaps matching TRBD1 (6 bases). The CDR3 sequence is 14 residues long. Trimming stripped 3 bases from V and 0 bases from J, with 6 bases between. CDR1 and CDR2 from the germline V gene are SGHNT and YYREEE (reference sequence). CDR3 nucleotide sequence: TGTGCCAGCAGCTCAGGGGCAACTAATGAAAAACTGTTTTTT. It codes for CASSSGATNEKLFF.

The chain carries TRBV19 and TRBJ2-1; 7 bases match TRBD1. J gave up 8 bases and V 5 bases, and 6 bases lay outside the gene matches. Germline V gene lookup returns CDR1 LNHDA and CDR2 SQIVND (reference sequence). This CDR3 comprises 13 residues. The CDR3 region is CASSSTGVHEQFF. The CDR3 nucleotides are TGTGCCAGTAGTTCTACAGGGGTTCATGAGCAGTTCTTC.

This chain links TRBV18 with TRBJ1-4, with D tentatively TRBD1 (6 bases). The germline V and J ends were trimmed by 6 bases and 5 bases, with 16 bases remaining between them. This CDR3 contains 15 residues. CDR1 and CDR2 (germline): KGHSH, LQKENI. The CDR3 DNA is TGTGCCAGCTCTCTGGGGGACACTCTAAATGAAAAACTGTTTTTT. This sequence encodes CASSLGDTLNEKLFF.

The chain couples TRBV7-2 to TRBJ2-5, with a possible D match to TRBD2 (6 bases). This CDR3 region has 14 residues. Germline CDR1 reads SGHTA; CDR2 reads FQGNSA. V was pared by 5 bases and J by 0 bases, with 10 bases between. This CDR3 reads CASSQDYNQETQYF. The CDR3 region has the DNA TGTGCCAGCAGCCAGGACTATAACCAAGAGACCCAGTACTTC.

This clone was observed a few times. V is TRBV5-5 and J is TRBJ1-3; 7 bases line up with TRBD1. Germline V gene data show CDR1 as SGHKS and CDR2 as YYEKEE (reference sequence). CDR3 size: 19 residues. The junction had 14 bases not matched to a gene; V was cut back by 0 bases and J by 2 bases. DNA for the CDR3: TGTGCCAGCAGCTTGGGTGCCACAGGACAGGCCCGACCTGGAAACACCATATATTTT. Its protein is CASSLGATGQARPGNTIYF. Supplemented by reference TRBV5-5 and TRBJ1-3, the full variable domain reads DAGVTQSPTHLIKTRGQQVTLRCSPISGHKSVSWYQQVLGQGPQFIFQYYEKEERGRGNFPDRFSARQFPNYSSELNVNALLLGDSALYLCASSLGATGQARPGNTIYFGEGSWLTVV.

This clone was recorded a few times. The V gene is TRBV7-2, the J gene TRBJ2-7; D is undetermined. Per the germline V gene, CDR1 is SGHTA and CDR2 is FQGNSA. V was cut by 1 base and J by 0 bases, with 7 bases left in between. The CDR3 runs 14 residues. The chain's CDR3 is CASSLGLSSYEQYF. CDR3 sequence (DNA): TGTGCCAGCAGCTTAGGCCTATCCTCCTACGAGCAGTACTTC. The full variable domain, with the rest looked up from reference TRBV7-2 and TRBJ2-7, is GAGVSQSPSNKVTEKGKDVELRCDPISGHTALYWYRQSLGQGLEFLIYFQGNSAPDKSGLPSDRFSAERTGGSVSTLTIQRTQQEDSAVYLCASSLGLSSYEQYFGPGTRLTVT.

The chain joins TRBV5-4 to TRBJ2-3; weak D call: TRBD2 (6 bases). Between the trimmed V and J ends, which lost 5 bases and 2 bases, there was a span of 12 bases. CDR1 is SGHNT, CDR2 YYREEE, per germline (reference sequence). This CDR3 has 14 amino acids. CDR3 DNA: TGTGCCAGCAGGGATGGAGGGGACACAGATACGCAGTATTTT. Encoded protein: CASRDGGDTDTQYF.

The J gene is TRBJ1-2, the V gene TRBV27, with TRBD1 as a possible D gene (6 bases). The CDR3 has 14 residues. V shed 4 bases and J shed 8 bases, with 17 bases lying between them. CDR1 MNHEY and CDR2 SMNVEV come from the germline V gene (reference sequence). The CDR3 DNA follows: TGTGCCAGCAGTTATGGGGGCGCAGGCGAAGGCTACACCTTC. Its translation: CASSYGGAGEGYTF.

This CDR3 reads CASSSPEQAVYEQYF. Written as DNA, the CDR3 is TGTGCCAGCTCATCCCCGGAACAGGCTGTCTACGAGCAGTACTTC. The rearrangement links TRBV18 to TRBJ2-7; maybe TRBD1 (5 bases). The V gene's germline CDR1 is KGHSH and CDR2 LQKENI. The V gene lost 5 bases and the J gene lost 3 bases, with 17 bases spanning the gap. The CDR3 has 15 amino acids.

The chain links TRBV7-4 to TRBJ2-7, with 8 bases matching TRBD2. Germline V lookup: CDR1 SGHVT, CDR2 SQSDAQ. The CDR3 has 15 amino acids. Trimming removed 4 bases from V and 2 bases from J; junction bases left unmatched: 7. The CDR3 here is CASSSGGQGAYEQYF. The CDR3 region has the DNA TGTGCCAGCAGCTCGGGGGGGCAGGGAGCCTACGAGCAGTACTTC.

The chain carries TRBV18 and TRBJ1-2; D gene ambiguous. Trimming removed 3 bases from V and 7 bases from J, with 9 bases in between. Germline V gene sequence: CDR1 KGHSH, CDR2 LQKENI. The CDR3 is 12 amino acids. The CDR3 region has the DNA TGTGCCAGCTCACCGATCTCGGGTGGCTACACCTTC. Protein sequence: CASSPISGGYTF.

The genes are TRBV7-2 and TRBJ2-1; 8 bases are a match to TRBD2. The CDR3 is made up of 13 amino acids. The ends lost 7 bases at V and 9 bases at J; junction bases unmatched: 8. The germline V gene has CDR1 SGHTA and CDR2 FQGNSA. The chain's CDR3 is CASIGGERGEQFF. Written as DNA, the CDR3 is TGTGCCAGCATCGGGGGGGAACGGGGTGAGCAGTTCTTC.

The rearrangement uses TRBV7-2 and TRBJ2-1; D is perhaps TRBD2 (5 bases). This CDR3 region has 16 residues. Trimming removed 5 bases at V and 6 bases at J, with 20 bases between. Germline V CDR1 and CDR2: SGHTA, FQGNSA. Here the CDR3 reads CASSVGGIRSVNEQFF. CDR3 DNA: TGTGCCAGCAGCGTCGGAGGAATCAGAAGCGTCAATGAGCAGTTCTTC.

The CDR3 is CASIGTCTTDTQYF. The CDR3 DNA reads as TGTGCCAGCATCGGGACATGCACGACAGATACGCAGTATTTT. This sequence joins TRBV6-6 and TRBJ2-3; D is perhaps TRBD1 (6 bases). CDR3 length: 14 amino acids. Germline CDR1 is MNHNY and CDR2 is SVGAGI (reference sequence). Trimming stripped 7 bases from V and 3 bases from J, with 14 bases between.

This chain links TRBV7-8 with TRBJ2-5; 14 bases match TRBD2. Germline V CDR1 and CDR2: SGHVS, FQNEAQ. The CDR3 is made up of 16 amino acids. The junction had 9 bases not matched to a gene; V was cut back by 7 bases and J by 5 bases. The CDR3 loop is CASKGLAGAQWETQYF. CDR3 bases: TGTGCCAGCAAGGGACTAGCGGGAGCTCAGTGGGAGACCCAGTACTTC.

V usage is TRBV18 and J usage is TRBJ1-3, with TRBD1 matching over 7 bases. Germline V lookup: CDR1 KGHSH, CDR2 LQKENI. The CDR3 consists of 14 residues. CDR3 sequence: CATGTDRFRNTIYF. In DNA form, the CDR3 reads TGTGCAACCGGGACAGACCGATTCCGAAACACCATATATTTT.

J is TRBJ2-7 and V is TRBV6-1; D call uncertain. Germline assignment: CDR1 MNHNS and CDR2 SASEGT. Trimming took off 5 bases at V and 5 bases at J, with 13 bases between the two ends. The CDR3 is 13 amino acids. CDR3 nucleotides: TGTGCCAGCAGTAAGGTGGGTCGGGACGAGCAGTACTTC. Translation gives CASSKVGRDEQYF.

This clone has a single count. The genes are TRBV4-2 and TRBJ2-5; D remains ambiguous. Deletions cut 5 bases from V and 5 bases from J, with 12 bases between. The CDR3 sequence is 13 residues long. CDR1 LGHNA and CDR2 YNFKEQ come from the germline V gene. CDR3: CASSYSLPETQYF. Written as DNA, the CDR3 is TGTGCCAGCAGCTACTCGTTACCGGAGACCCAGTACTTC.

The chain recombines TRBV18 with TRBJ1-1; D ambiguous. V lost 4 bases to trimming and J lost 2 bases, with 5 bases between them. The CDR3 totals 12 residues. Looked up from germline, CDR1 is KGHSH and CDR2 is LQKENI. CDR3 bases: TGTGCCAGCTCACAAGCTAACACTGAAGCTTTCTTT. The encoded protein is CASSQANTEAFF.

This chain links TRBV19 with TRBJ1-1, with TRBD1 identical over 7 bases. Unmatched junction bases numbered 10, after V lost 3 bases and J lost 0 bases. The germline gives CDR1 LNHDA, CDR2 SQIVND (reference sequence). This CDR3 region has 17 residues. CDR3: CASSMANRGPMNTEAFF. The CDR3 DNA is TGTGCCAGTAGTATGGCAAACAGGGGACCGATGAACACTGAAGCTTTCTTT. The variable domain in full, completed from reference TRBV19 and TRBJ1-1, reads DGGITQSPKYLFRKEGQNVTLSCEQNLNHDAMYWYRQDPGQGLRLIYYSQIVNDFQKGDIAEGYSVSREKKESFPLTVTSAQKNPTAFYLCASSMANRGPMNTEAFFGQGTRLTVV.

V gene TRBV7-3 combines with J gene TRBJ2-2; the D gene is possibly TRBD2 (5 bases). CDR1 SGHTA and CDR2 FQGTGA come from the germline V gene. Trimming pared 1 base from V and 0 bases from J, leaving 18 bases between. This CDR3 is built from 19 residues. CDR3: CASSLRSGQTTSNTGELFF. CDR3 in DNA: TGTGCCAGCAGCTTAAGGTCCGGGCAGACTACCTCGAACACCGGGGAGCTGTTTTTT.

The rearrangement joins TRBV7-3 to TRBJ1-1; possible D gene TRBD1, 5 bases. Per the germline V gene, CDR1 is SGHTA and CDR2 is FQGTGA. This CDR3 region has 13 residues. V was clipped by 6 bases and J by 3 bases, with 11 bases between them. The CDR3 here is CASSSQVYTEAFF. The CDR3 region has the DNA TGTGCCAGCAGTTCACAGGTCTACACTGAAGCTTTCTTT.

As regards this clone: At the DNA level, this CDR3 is encoded by other sequences in the same sample as well. The chain couples TRBV7-2 to TRBJ2-1, with TRBD2 matching over 7 bases. The CDR3 is made up of 15 amino acids. CDR1 is SGHTA, CDR2 FQGNSA, per germline. V lost 6 bases, J lost 6 bases, and 11 bases stayed unmatched. The CDR3 DNA is TGTGCCAGCAGTCTATCTAGCGGTCTACTCAATGAGCAGTTCTTC. Amino acid sequence: CASSLSSGLLNEQFF.

The CDR3 reads CASSPGVFGTDTQYF. The CDR3 DNA reads as TGTGCCAGCAGCCCAGGGGTTTTCGGGACAGATACGCAGTATTTT. This chain connects TRBV11-3 to TRBJ2-3; possible D gene TRBD1, 6 bases. Trimming removed 5 bases from V and 3 bases from J, with 15 bases in between. Germline V gene data show CDR1 as SGHNT and CDR2 as YENEEA. The CDR3 covers 15 residues. The full variable domain, with the rest looked up from reference TRBV11-3 and TRBJ2-3, is EAGVVQSPRYKIIEKKQPVAFWCNPISGHNTLYWYLQNLGQGPELLIRYENEEAVDDSQLPKDRFSAERLKGVDSTLKIQPAELGDSAVYLCASSPGVFGTDTQYFGPGTRLTVL.

This clone showed up just a few times. The rearrangement joins TRBV5-4 to TRBJ2-1; TRBD2 matches at 9 bases. The CDR3 consists of 14 residues. CDR1 and CDR2 from the germline V gene are SGHNT and YYREEE (reference sequence). The junction had 10 bases not matched to a gene; V was cut back by 0 bases and J by 15 bases. The CDR3 DNA sequence: TGTGCCAGCAGCTTGGTGGGTAGCGGGAGAGCTCGGTTCTTC. Translating gives CASSLVGSGRARFF.

The CDR3 loop is CATTGSQETQYF. As DNA, the CDR3 is TGTGCCACCACCGGGAGCCAAGAGACCCAGTACTTC. The chain joins TRBV2 to TRBJ2-5; tentative D call: TRBD2 (6 bases). Germline CDR1 SNHLY, CDR2 FYNNEI. The length of the CDR3 is 12 residues. V dropped 10 bases and J dropped 1 base, with 10 bases sitting between them.

The chain joins TRBV6-5 to TRBJ2-3; TRBD2 aligns across 11 bases. Trimming cost V 4 bases and J 4 bases; bases outside gene matches: 4. The CDR3 runs to 15 residues. The V gene's germline CDR1 is MNHEY and CDR2 SVGAGI. CDR3 in DNA: TGTGCCAGCAGTTTGACTAGCGGGACTGCAGATACGCAGTATTTT. Translated, it gives CASSLTSGTADTQYF.

The genes are TRBV18 and TRBJ2-5; perhaps TRBD2 as D (5 bases). Between the trimmed V and J ends, which lost 3 bases and 5 bases, there was a span of 13 bases. CDR3 length: 14 residues. The germline V gene encodes CDR1 KGHSH and CDR2 LQKENI. This CDR3 reads CASSPVGGGETQYF. Here the CDR3 DNA reads TGTGCCAGCTCACCCGTAGGTGGCGGGGAGACCCAGTACTTC. The full variable domain, with the rest looked up from reference TRBV18 and TRBJ2-5, is NAGVMQNPRHLVRRRGQEARLRCSPMKGHSHVYWYRQLPEEGLKFMVYLQKENIIDESGMPKERFSAEFPKEGPSILRIQQVVRGDSAAYFCASSPVGGGETQYFGPGTRLLVL.

The chain uses TRBV6-1 and TRBJ1-4; 9 nucleotides line up with TRBD1. The germline V gene encodes CDR1 MNHNS and CDR2 SASEGT. There are 13 residues in the CDR3. The V gene end was trimmed by 7 bases and the J gene end by 5 bases; junction bases not matched to a gene: 2. For the CDR3, the DNA is TGTGCCAGCAACGACAGGGGGAATGAAAAACTGTTTTTT. Residues: CASNDRGNEKLFF.

V usage is TRBV29-1 and J usage is TRBJ1-2, with TRBD1 as a possible D gene (5 bases). V lost 5 bases to trimming and J lost 8 bases, with 18 bases between them. Germline CDR1 and CDR2: SQVTM and ANQGSEA. The CDR3 runs 13 residues. The CDR3 region is CSVLSSGIGGYTF. In nucleotides, the CDR3 is TGCAGCGTTCTTTCATCAGGGATCGGCGGCTACACCTTC. Together with reference TRBV29-1 and TRBJ1-2, the CDR3 gives the full variable domain: SAVISQKPSRDICQRGTSLTIQCQVDSQVTMMFWYRQQPGQSLTLIATANQGSEATYESGFVIDKFPISRPNLTFSTLTVSNMSPEDSSIYLCSVLSSGIGGYTFGSGTRLTVV.

The chain links TRBV7-2 to TRBJ2-3; TRBD2 might be the D (6 bases). This CDR3 has 11 amino acids. The V gene lost 6 bases and the J gene lost 7 bases, with 8 bases spanning the gap. Germline assignment: CDR1 SGHTA and CDR2 FQGNSA. CDR3 protein: CASSRGYTQYF. Here the CDR3 DNA reads TGTGCCAGCAGTCGGGGGTATACGCAGTATTTT.